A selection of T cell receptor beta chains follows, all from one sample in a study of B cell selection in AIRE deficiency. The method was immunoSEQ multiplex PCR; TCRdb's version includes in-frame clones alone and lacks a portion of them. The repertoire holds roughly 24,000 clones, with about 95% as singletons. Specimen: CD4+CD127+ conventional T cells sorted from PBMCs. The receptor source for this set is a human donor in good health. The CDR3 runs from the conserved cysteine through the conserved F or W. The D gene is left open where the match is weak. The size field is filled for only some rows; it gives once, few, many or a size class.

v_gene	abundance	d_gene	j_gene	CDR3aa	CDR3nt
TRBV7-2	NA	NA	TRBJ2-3	CASSLRNTDTQYF	TGTGCCAGCAGCCTACGAAACACAGATACGCAGTATTTT
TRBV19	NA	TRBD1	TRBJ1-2	CASYRGGGYTF	TGTGCCAGTTACAGGGGCGGTGGCTACACCTTC
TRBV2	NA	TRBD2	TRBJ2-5	CASSDRWVAGVEETQYF	TGTGCCAGCAGTGATAGATGGGTAGCGGGGGTAGAAGAGACCCAGTACTTC
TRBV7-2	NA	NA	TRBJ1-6	CASSQRGQVSSYNSPLHF	TGTGCCAGCAGCCAAAGAGGGCAGGTTAGCTCCTATAATTCACCCCTCCACTTT
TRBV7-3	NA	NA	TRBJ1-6	CASSLKQYNSPLHF	TGTGCCAGCAGCTTAAAACAGTATAATTCACCCCTCCACTTT
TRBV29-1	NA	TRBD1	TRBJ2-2	CSAQGQGNTGELFF	TGCAGCGCTCAAGGACAGGGGAACACCGGGGAGCTGTTTTTT
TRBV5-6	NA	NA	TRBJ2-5	CASSPTTSTQQETQYF	TGTGCCAGCAGCCCAACAACATCAACCCAACAAGAGACCCAGTACTTC
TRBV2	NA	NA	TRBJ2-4	CASSEYTPQLGGIQYF	TGTGCCAGCAGTGAATATACCCCACAGCTAGGGGGCATTCAGTACTTC
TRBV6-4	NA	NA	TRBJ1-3	CASSASPRPGAENTIYF	TGTGCCAGCAGTGCCTCCCCGAGGCCCGGGGCCGAAAACACCATATATTTT
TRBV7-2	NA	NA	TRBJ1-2	CASSLEANYGYTF	TGTGCCAGCAGCTTGGAGGCTAACTATGGCTACACCTTC
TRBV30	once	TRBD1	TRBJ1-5	CAWSSSLTGASNQPQHF	TGTGCCTGGAGTTCCTCCCTGACAGGGGCTAGCAATCAGCCCCAGCATTTT